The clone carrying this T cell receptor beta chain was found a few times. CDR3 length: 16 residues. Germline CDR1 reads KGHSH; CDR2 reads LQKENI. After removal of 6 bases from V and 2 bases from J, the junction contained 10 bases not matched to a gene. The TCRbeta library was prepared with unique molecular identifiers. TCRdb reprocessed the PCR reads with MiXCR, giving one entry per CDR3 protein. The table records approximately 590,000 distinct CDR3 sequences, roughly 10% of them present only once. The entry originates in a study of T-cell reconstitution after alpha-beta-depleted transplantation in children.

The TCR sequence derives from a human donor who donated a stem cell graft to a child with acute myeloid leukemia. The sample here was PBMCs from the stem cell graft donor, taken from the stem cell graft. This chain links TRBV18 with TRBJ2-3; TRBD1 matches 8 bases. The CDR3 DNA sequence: TGTGCCAGCTCGGCGAGGACAGGGACGGCCACAGATACGCAGTATTTT. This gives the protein CASSARTGTATDTQYF. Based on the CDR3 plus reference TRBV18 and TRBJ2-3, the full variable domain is NAGVMQNPRHLVRRRGQEARLRCSPMKGHSHVYWYRQLPEEGLKFMVYLQKENIIDESGMPKERFSAEFPKEGPSILRIQQVVRGDSAAYFCASSARTGTATDTQYFGPGTRLTVL.